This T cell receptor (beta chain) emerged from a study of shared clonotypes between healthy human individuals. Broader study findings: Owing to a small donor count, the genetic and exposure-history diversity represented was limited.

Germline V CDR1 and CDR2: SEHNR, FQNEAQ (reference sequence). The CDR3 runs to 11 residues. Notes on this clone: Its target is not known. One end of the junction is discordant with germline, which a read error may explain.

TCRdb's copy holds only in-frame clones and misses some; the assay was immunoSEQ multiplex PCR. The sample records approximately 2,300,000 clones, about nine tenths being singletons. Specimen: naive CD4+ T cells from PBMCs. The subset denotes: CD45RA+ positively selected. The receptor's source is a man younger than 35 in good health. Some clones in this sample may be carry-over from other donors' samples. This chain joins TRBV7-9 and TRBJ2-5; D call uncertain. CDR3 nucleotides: TGTGCCAGCAGCCCCTTAACCGTCCCTCACTTC. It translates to CASSPLTVPHF.